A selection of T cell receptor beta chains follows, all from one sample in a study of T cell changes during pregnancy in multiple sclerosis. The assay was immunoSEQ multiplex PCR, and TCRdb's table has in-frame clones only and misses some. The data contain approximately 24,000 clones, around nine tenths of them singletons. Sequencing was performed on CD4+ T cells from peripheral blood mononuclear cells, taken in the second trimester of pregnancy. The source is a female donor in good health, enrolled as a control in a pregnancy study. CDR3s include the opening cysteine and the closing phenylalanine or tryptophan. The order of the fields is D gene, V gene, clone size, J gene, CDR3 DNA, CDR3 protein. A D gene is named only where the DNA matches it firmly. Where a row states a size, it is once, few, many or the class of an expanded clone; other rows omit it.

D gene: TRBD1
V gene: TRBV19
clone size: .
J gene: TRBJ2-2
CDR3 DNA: TGTGCCAGTAGTCTGGGGACAGGGGGCGGAACCGGGGAGCTGTTTTTT
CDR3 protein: CASSLGTGGGTGELFF

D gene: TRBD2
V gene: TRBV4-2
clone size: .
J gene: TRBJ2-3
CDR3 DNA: TGTGCCAGCAGCCAAGCTAGCGGGGGGGCTGGTGATACGCAGTATTTT
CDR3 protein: CASSQASGGAGDTQYF

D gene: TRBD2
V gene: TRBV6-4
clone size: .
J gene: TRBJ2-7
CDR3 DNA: TGTGCCAGCAGCCATACTAGCGGGGGAACGTACGAGCAGTACTTC
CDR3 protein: CASSHTSGGTYEQYF

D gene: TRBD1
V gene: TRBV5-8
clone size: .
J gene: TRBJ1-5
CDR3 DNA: TGTGCCAGCAGCTTGTATGGGAGCGGACAGGGGGCTAGGCAGCCCCAGCATTTT
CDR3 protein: CASSLYGSGQGARQPQHF

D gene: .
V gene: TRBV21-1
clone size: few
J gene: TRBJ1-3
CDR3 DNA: TGTGCCAGCAGCGGACACACAGGGCACTCTGGAAACACCATATATTTT
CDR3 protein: CASSGHTGHSGNTIYF

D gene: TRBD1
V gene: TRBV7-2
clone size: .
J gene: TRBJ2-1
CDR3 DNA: TGTGCCAGCAGCTTATTTACAGGGGGCGGGAATGAGCAGTTCTTC
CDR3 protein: CASSLFTGGGNEQFF

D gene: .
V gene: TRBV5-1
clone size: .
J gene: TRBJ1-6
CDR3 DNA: TGCGCCAGCAGCTTGGGGCAGAATTCACCCCTCCACTTT
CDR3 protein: CASSLGQNSPLHF

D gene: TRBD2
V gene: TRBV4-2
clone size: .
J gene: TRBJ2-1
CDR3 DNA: TGTGCCAGCAGCCTACAATCTAGCGGGGATATCAATGAGCAGTTCTTC
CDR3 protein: CASSLQSSGDINEQFF

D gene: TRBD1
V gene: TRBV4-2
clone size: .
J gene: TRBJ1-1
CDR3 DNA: TGTGCCAGCAGCCCGTTACTCTCCGGGACAGGTTTTATAGAAACTGAAGCTTTCTTT
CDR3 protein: CASSPLLSGTGFIETEAFF

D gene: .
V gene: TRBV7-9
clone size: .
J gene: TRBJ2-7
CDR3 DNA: TGTGCCAGCAGCGCCTACTACGAGCAGTACTTC
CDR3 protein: CASSAYYEQYF

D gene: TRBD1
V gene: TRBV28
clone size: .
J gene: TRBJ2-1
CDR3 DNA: TGTGCCAGCAGCGTCCAATTACAGGGGGCGCACAATGAGCAGTTCTTC
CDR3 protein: CASSVQLQGAHNEQFF

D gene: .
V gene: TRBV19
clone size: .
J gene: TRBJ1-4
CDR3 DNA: TGTGCCAGTAGTACGCAGGGAGGGTTTAATGAAAAACTGTTTTTT
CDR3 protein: CASSTQGGFNEKLFF

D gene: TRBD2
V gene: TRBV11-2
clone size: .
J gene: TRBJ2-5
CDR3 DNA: TGTGCCAGCAGCGGTACTAGCGGGGGGACGGAGACCCAGTACTTC
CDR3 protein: CASSGTSGGTETQYF

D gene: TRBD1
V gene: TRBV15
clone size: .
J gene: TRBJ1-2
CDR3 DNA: TGTGCCACCAGCAGAGAGGGACAGGGGCTGGGTGGCTACACCTTC
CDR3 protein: CATSREGQGLGGYTF

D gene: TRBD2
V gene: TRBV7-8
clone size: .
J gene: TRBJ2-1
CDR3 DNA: TGTGCCAGCAGCAACCGGGCAGCGGGAGGACAAAGCTCCTACAATGAGCAGTTCTTC
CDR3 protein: CASSNRAAGGQSSYNEQFF

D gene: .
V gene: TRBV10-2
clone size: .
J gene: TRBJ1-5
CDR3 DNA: TGCGCCAGCAGTGAGTCCGGGGGTTTCAATCAGCCCCAGCATTTT
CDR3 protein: CASSESGGFNQPQHF

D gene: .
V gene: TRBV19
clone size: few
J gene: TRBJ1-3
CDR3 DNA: TGTGCCAGTAGTTCCCAGGCGGGGGTCTCTGGAAACACCATATATTTT
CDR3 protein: CASSSQAGVSGNTIYF

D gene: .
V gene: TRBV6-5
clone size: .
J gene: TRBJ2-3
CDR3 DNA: TGTGCCAGCAGCCGTGGACAGCCTCGCACAGATACGCAGTATTTT
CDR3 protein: CASSRGQPRTDTQYF

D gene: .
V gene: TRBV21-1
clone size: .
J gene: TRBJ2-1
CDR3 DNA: TGTGCCAGGGTAGGGGGCTCGTACAATGAGCAGTTCTTC
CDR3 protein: CARVGGSYNEQFF

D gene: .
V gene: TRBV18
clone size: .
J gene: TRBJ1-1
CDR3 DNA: TGTGCCAGCTCTCAGGTGAACACTGAAGCTTTCTTT
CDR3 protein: CASSQVNTEAFF

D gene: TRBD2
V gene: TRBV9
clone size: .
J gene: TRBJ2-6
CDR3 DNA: TGTGCCAGCAGCGTAGCGGGGGGTGGGGCCAACGTCCTGACTTTC
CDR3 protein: CASSVAGGGANVLTF

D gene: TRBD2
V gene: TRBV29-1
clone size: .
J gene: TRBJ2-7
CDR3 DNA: TGCAGCGTTTGGCGGGGGGACGCGCAGTACTTC
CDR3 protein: CSVWRGDAQYF

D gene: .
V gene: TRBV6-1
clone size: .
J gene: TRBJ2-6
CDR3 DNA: TGTGCCAGCAGGGAATGGGGGCCCGGGGCCAACGTCCTGACTTTC
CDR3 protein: CASREWGPGANVLTF

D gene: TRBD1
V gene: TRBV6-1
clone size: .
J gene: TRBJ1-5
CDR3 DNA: TGTGCCAGCAGCGAGGGACAGGGGGCTCAGCCCCAGCATTTT
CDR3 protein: CASSEGQGAQPQHF

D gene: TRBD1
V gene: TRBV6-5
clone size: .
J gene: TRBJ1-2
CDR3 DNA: TGTGCCAGCAGGGGACAGGGGTGGGATGGCTACACCTTC
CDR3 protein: CASRGQGWDGYTF

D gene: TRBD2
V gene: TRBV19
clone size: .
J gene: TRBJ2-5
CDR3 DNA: TGTGCCAGTAGCCGGGAGGGTAAGGAGACCCAGTACTTC
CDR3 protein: CASSREGKETQYF

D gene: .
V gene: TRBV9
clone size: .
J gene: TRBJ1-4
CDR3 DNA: TGTGCCAGCAGCGCCACCGGGACATTAGGTGAAAAACTGTTTTTT
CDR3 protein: CASSATGTLGEKLFF

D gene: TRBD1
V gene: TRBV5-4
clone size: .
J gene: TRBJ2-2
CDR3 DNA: TGTGCCAGCAGCTTGGGGCAGGGGGCATTCACCGGGGAGCTGTTTTTT
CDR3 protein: CASSLGQGAFTGELFF